One sample yielded the 14 T cell receptor beta chains listed below, sequenced in a study of blood T cell repertoires in COVID-19. Profiled with immunoSEQ multiplex PCR; TCRdb holds only in-frame clones, not every one. The repertoire holds 150,000 to 200,000 clones, with approximately 88% as singletons. Sequenced sample: peripheral blood. Every receptor here comes from a man in his sixties with acute or convalescent COVID-19.

V gene TRBV4-2 combines with J gene TRBJ2-1, with D perhaps TRBD2 (6 bases). Per the germline V gene, CDR1 is LGHNA and CDR2 is YNFKEQ. V was cut by 0 bases and J by 1 base, with 10 bases left in between. CDR3 length: 16 amino acids. CDR3 DNA: TGTGCCAGCAGCCAAGACCGACTAGGGTCCTACAATGAGCAGTTCTTC. Translating it yields CASSQDRLGSYNEQFF.

The chain joins TRBV6-5 to TRBJ2-1, with 7 bases that match TRBD2. J was trimmed by 5 bases and V by 1 base; bases with no gene match: 5. The CDR3 contains 15 residues. Per germline, CDR1 MNHEY and CDR2 SVGAGI. CDR3 DNA sequence: TGTGCCAGCAGTTACTTAGGGACTATGAACAATGAGCAGTTCTTC. The encoded protein is CASSYLGTMNNEQFF.

J is TRBJ1-2 and V is TRBV7-2; 8 bases align to TRBD1. This CDR3 has 12 residues. Germline V gene lookup returns CDR1 SGHTA and CDR2 FQGNSA. Trimming cost V 2 bases and J 7 bases; bases outside gene matches: 0. The CDR3 DNA sequence: TGTGCCAGCAGCTTACAGGGGGCTGGCTACACCTTC. Translating gives CASSLQGAGYTF.

CDR3 loop: CASSPYGRAANTGELFF. In DNA form, the CDR3 reads TGTGCCAGCAGCCCCTATGGGAGGGCCGCGAACACCGGGGAGCTGTTTTTT. V is TRBV7-9 and J is TRBJ2-2, with TRBD2 identical over 7 bases. Trimming removed 5 bases from V and 0 bases from J; junction bases left unmatched: 9. Germline V gene lookup returns CDR1 SEHNR and CDR2 FQNEAQ (reference sequence). The CDR3 consists of 17 residues. The variable domain in full, with the rest retrieved from reference TRBV7-9 and TRBJ2-2, is DTGVSQNPRHKITKRGQNVTFRCDPISEHNRLYWYRQTLGQGPEFLTYFQNEAQLEKSRLLSDRFSAERPKGSFSTLEIQRTEQGDSAMYLCASSPYGRAANTGELFFGEGSRLTVL.

The CDR3 sequence: CASNAAADTQYF. CDR3 DNA: TGTGCCAGCAACGCGGCGGCAGATACGCAGTATTTT. The chain uses TRBV12-3 or TRBV12-4 and TRBJ2-3; D unresolved. Trimming pared 7 bases from V and 4 bases from J, leaving 9 bases between. The CDR3 loop spans 12 amino acids.

This clone has a single count. V is TRBV9 and J is TRBJ1-1; 7 bases align to TRBD1. Trimming cost V 0 bases and J 7 bases; bases outside gene matches: 3. This CDR3 contains 13 residues. The germline gives CDR1 SGDLS, CDR2 YYNGEE. CDR3 bases: TGTGCCAGCAGCGTAGATCAGGGGGTTGAAGCTTTCTTT. It specifies CASSVDQGVEAFF.

The rearrangement joins TRBV15 to TRBJ1-2, with D unclear. Germline V gene data show CDR1 as LNHNV and CDR2 as YYDKDF (reference sequence). The length of the CDR3 is 13 residues. With 0 bases removed from V and 3 bases from J, the gap between germline ends came to 5 bases. CDR3 sequence reads: CATSREIDYGYTF. Written as DNA, the CDR3 is TGTGCCACCAGCAGAGAAATCGACTATGGCTACACCTTC.

The rearrangement links TRBV3-1 (or the pseudogene TRBV3-2) to TRBJ1-5; 8 bases line up with TRBD1. J lost 3 bases, V lost 1 base, and 2 bases had no gene match. CDR3 length: 15 amino acids. From germline, CDR1 is LGHDT and CDR2 YNNKEL (reference sequence). The CDR3 here is CASSQGGQDNQPQHF. The CDR3, as DNA: TGTGCCAGCAGCCAAGGGGGACAGGACAATCAGCCCCAGCATTTT.

This chain connects TRBV15 to TRBJ2-2, with 7 bases aligning to TRBD2. This CDR3 contains 17 residues. J lost 0 bases, V lost 0 bases, and 4 bases had no gene match. Germline loops: CDR1 LNHNV, CDR2 YYDKDF (reference sequence). The CDR3 DNA sequence: TGTGCCACCAGCAGAGATTTGGGGGGGACGAACACCGGGGAGCTGTTTTTT. It codes for CATSRDLGGTNTGELFF.

This clone was seen only a few times. The rearrangement joins TRBV7-2 to TRBJ1-6, with a weak D call TRBD1 (5 bases). The CDR3 totals 15 residues. Trimming took 3 bases from V and 14 from J, leaving 20 bases between them. Germline V lookup: CDR1 SGHTA, CDR2 FQGNSA. The CDR3 sequence: CASSLATGFGGALHF. The DNA for the CDR3 is TGTGCCAGCAGCTTGGCCACGGGCTTCGGGGGAGCCCTCCACTTT.

The J gene is TRBJ2-2, the V gene TRBV7-2, with TRBD2 matching over 16 bases. Germline V gives CDR1 SGHTA, CDR2 FQGNSA. Trimming at V came to 5 bases and at J to 3 bases, leaving 6 bases not matched to a gene. CDR3 length: 18 residues. CDR3 in DNA: TGTGCCAGCAGCAAGGGACTAGCGGGGGGGCCGGACACCGGGGAGCTGTTTTTT. It codes for CASSKGLAGGPDTGELFF.

This clone was seen more than once but under ten times. This chain uses TRBV7-8 with TRBJ2-5; D possibly corresponds to TRBD2 (5 bases). The CDR3 totals 18 residues. The germline V and J ends were trimmed by 7 bases and 1 base, with 25 bases remaining between them. CDR1 and CDR2 from the germline V gene are SGHVS and FQNEAQ. The CDR3 sequence is CASTLARPTHFPQETQYF. The CDR3 region has the DNA TGTGCCAGCACTCTAGCTCGGCCTACCCATTTCCCCCAAGAGACCCAGTACTTC.

CDR3 sequence: CASSQGTSVQETQYF. Here the CDR3 DNA reads TGCGCCAGCAGCCAAGGGACTAGCGTTCAAGAGACCCAGTACTTC. The rearrangement uses TRBV4-1 and TRBJ2-5; 9 positions agree with TRBD2. The CDR3 runs to 15 residues. V shed 1 base and J 2 bases; nucleotides not matched to a gene: 2. Per germline, CDR1 MGHRA and CDR2 YSYEKL.

CDR3 sequence (DNA): TGTGCCAGCAGTGAAGCGCGGGTCTTAACCAACGAGCAGTACTTC. It codes for CASSEARVLTNEQYF. The chain employs TRBV2 and TRBJ2-7; D is perhaps TRBD2 (5 bases). CDR3 length: 15 amino acids. Germline V gene lookup returns CDR1 SNHLY and CDR2 FYNNEI. V was pared by 0 bases and J by 5 bases, with 14 bases between.